One sample yielded the 5 T cell receptor beta chains listed below, sequenced in a study of cytomegalovirus exposure and HLA in healthy donors. It was with 60 Vbeta and 13 Jbeta primers that the PCR ran. The protocol was immunoSEQ multiplex PCR, while the TCRdb copy is restricted to in-frame clones and leaves out a portion. This sample carries 180,000 or so clones, more than 75% of them seen once, and the ten largest clones take 6.5%. Sequencing was performed on PBMCs. All receptors derive from a woman in her fifties or sixties in good health and CMV-seropositive.

This clone was recorded once. This rearrangement joins TRBV27 to TRBJ2-5; 9 positions agree with TRBD2. Germline CDR1 reads MNHEY; CDR2 reads SMNVEV (reference sequence). The CDR3 spans 17 residues. Losses at the gene ends were 1 base for V and 4 bases for J; bases not matched to a gene: 10. CDR3 bases: TGTGCCAGCAGTTTATACCGTGGGGCGGGGGGGCGAGAGACCCAGTACTTC. Encoded protein: CASSLYRGAGGRETQYF.

V is TRBV7-2 and J is TRBJ2-7, with 7 nucleotides matching TRBD1. In germline, CDR1 is SGHTA, CDR2 FQGNSA. The CDR3 contains 15 residues. The V segment lost 3 bases and the J segment 0 bases; nucleotides outside the gene matches: 5. This CDR3 is CASSFTGTDSYEQYF. In DNA, the CDR3 is TGTGCCAGCAGCTTTACCGGGACAGACTCCTACGAGCAGTACTTC.

V gene TRBV28 combines with J gene TRBJ1-2; 7 nucleotides match TRBD1. CDR1 is MDHEN, CDR2 SYDVKM, per germline. J gave up 8 bases and V 2 bases, and 8 bases lay outside the gene matches. This CDR3 region has 14 residues. The chain's CDR3 is CASSLSRRGQGYTF. DNA for the CDR3: TGTGCCAGCAGTTTAAGTAGGAGGGGGCAAGGCTACACCTTC.

V and J are TRBV18 and TRBJ2-3; D may be TRBD1 (6 bases). The CDR3 is 14 residues long. The V gene's germline CDR1 is KGHSH and CDR2 LQKENI. With 4 bases removed from V and 4 bases from J, the gap between germline ends came to 12 bases. CDR3 bases: TGTGCCAGCTCACAAAAACAGGGTTCAGATACGCAGTATTTT. This codes for CASSQKQGSDTQYF.

This chain connects TRBV10-3 to TRBJ1-1, with D possibly TRBD1 on 5 matching bases. The germline V and J ends were trimmed by 5 bases and 4 bases, with 14 bases remaining between them. This CDR3 comprises 14 residues. Germline V gene lookup returns CDR1 ENHRY and CDR2 SYGVKD. In DNA, the CDR3 is TGTGCCATCAGTTACACTCAGGGAGGCACTGAAGCTTTCTTT. It codes for CAISYTQGGTEAFF.